Sequencing of this TCR beta chain was carried out in a study of blood T cells in healthy people across ages. The V and J ends lost 5 bases and 5 bases respectively, with 16 bases between them. Per the germline V gene, CDR1 is PRHDT and CDR2 is FYEKMQ (reference sequence). This CDR3 has 14 residues. A second PCR of 7 to 11 cycles used a sample-barcoded 5' primer and a J-beta primer mix. TCRdb independently ran MiXCR on the 5' RACE reads; one entry per CDR3 protein. In the table there are roughly 1.4 million distinct CDR3 sequences, around 59% of which are singletons. Sequences were obtained from blood. The V gene is TRBV13, the J gene TRBJ2-7; D may correspond to TRBD1 or TRBD2 (5 bases each). The TCR comes from a man aged 18 to 29 in good health. CDR3 residues: CASSLRDEVDEQYF. As DNA, the CDR3 is TGTGCCAGCAGCCTCCGGGACGAAGTGGACGAGCAGTACTTC. The full variable domain, its missing parts supplied by reference TRBV13 and TRBJ2-7, is AAGVIQSPRHLIKEKRETATLKCYPIPRHDTVYWYQQGPGQDPQFLISFYEKMQSDKGSIPDRFSAQQFSDYHSELNMSSLELGDSALYFCASSLRDEVDEQYFGPGTRLTVT.